This T cell receptor (beta chain) was documented in a study of cytomegalovirus exposure and HLA in healthy donors. Regarding this clone: The antigen is unknown.

The CDR3 length is 16 residues. Germline V gene sequence: CDR1 MNHNS, CDR2 SASEGT. V was trimmed by 1 base and J by 0 bases, leaving 12 bases between them. Study findings and constraints: In a later analysis, at a false discovery rate of 0.05, about 17,000 TCR beta sequences matched HLA alleles. Reported findings show TCR beta sequences accurately forecast HLA-A and HLA-B alleles in most subjects.

PCR involved 60 Vbeta and 13 Jbeta primers. Assay: immunoSEQ multiplex PCR; the TCRdb copy retains only in-frame clones and omits some. The sample records around 60,000 clones, about 84% being singletons. Sequencing was carried out using PBMCs. The TCR comes from a male donor in good health and CMV-seronegative. The gene calls are TRBV6-1 and TRBJ1-2, with D unclear. CDR3 DNA: TGTGCCAGCAGTGAAGGGTTCCAGGCCACTAACTATGGCTACACCTTC. The encoded protein is CASSEGFQATNYGYTF.